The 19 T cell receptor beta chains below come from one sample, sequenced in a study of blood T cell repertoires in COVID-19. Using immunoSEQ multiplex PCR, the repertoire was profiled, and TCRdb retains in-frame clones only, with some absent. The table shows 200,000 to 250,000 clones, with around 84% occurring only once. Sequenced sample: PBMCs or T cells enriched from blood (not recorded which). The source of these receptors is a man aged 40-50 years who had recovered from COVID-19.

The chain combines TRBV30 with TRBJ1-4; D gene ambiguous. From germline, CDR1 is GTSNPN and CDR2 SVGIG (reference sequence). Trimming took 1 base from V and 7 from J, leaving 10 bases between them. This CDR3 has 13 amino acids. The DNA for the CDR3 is TGTGCCTGGAGTGCCCCCTATATTGAAAAACTGTTTTTT. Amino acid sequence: CAWSAPYIEKLFF.

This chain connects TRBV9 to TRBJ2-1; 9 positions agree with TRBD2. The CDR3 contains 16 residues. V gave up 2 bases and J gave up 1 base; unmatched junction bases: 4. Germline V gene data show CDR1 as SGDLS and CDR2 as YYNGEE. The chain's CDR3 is CASSVRLAVSYNEQFF. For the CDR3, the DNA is TGTGCCAGCAGCGTTCGACTAGCGGTTTCCTACAATGAGCAGTTCTTC.

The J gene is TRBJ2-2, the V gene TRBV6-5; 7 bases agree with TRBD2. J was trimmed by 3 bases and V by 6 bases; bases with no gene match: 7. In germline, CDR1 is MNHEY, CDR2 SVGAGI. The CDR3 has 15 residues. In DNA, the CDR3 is TGTGCCAGCAGGGAGGGCGGGAGAGACACCGGGGAGCTGTTTTTT. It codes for CASREGGRDTGELFF.

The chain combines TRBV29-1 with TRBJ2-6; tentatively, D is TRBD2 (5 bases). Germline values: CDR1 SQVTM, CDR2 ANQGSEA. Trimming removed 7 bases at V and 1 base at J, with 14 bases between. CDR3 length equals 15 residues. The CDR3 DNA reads TGCAGCGAGCAGCGGTCTAAGTCTGGGGCCAACGTCCTGACTTTC. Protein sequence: CSEQRSKSGANVLTF.

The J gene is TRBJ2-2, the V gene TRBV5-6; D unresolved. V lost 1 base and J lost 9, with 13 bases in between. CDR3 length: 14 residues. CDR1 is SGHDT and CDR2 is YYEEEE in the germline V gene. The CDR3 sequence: CASSLRSGGRELFF. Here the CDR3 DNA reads TGTGCCAGCAGCTTGCGTTCGGGTGGCAGGGAGCTGTTTTTT.

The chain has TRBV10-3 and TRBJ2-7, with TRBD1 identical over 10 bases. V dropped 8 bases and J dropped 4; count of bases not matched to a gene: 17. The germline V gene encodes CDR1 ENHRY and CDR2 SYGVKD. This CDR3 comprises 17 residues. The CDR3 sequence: CAISHPGQGLSEYEQYF. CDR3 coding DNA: TGTGCCATCTCCCATCCGGGACAGGGGCTTTCTGAATACGAGCAGTACTTC.

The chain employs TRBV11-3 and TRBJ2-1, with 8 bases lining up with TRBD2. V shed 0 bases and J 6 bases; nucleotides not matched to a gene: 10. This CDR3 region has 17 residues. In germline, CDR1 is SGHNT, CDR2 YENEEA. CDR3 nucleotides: TGTGCCAGCAGCTTAGATGGAGGGCGGGAGGTTATCAATGAGCAGTTCTTC. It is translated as CASSLDGGREVINEQFF.

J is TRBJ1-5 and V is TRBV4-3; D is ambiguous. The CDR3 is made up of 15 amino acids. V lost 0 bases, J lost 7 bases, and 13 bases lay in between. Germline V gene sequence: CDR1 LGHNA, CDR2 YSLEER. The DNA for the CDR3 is TGCGCCAGCAGCCAAGATAGGAGAAGATACCAGCCCCAGCATTTT. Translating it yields CASSQDRRRYQPQHF.

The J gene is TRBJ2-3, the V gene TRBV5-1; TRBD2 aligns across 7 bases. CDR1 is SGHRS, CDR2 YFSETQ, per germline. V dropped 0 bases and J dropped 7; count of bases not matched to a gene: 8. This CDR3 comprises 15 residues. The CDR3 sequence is CASSLAGGSSNTQYF. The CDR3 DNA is TGCGCCAGCAGCTTGGCGGGCGGGAGCAGTAATACGCAGTATTTT.

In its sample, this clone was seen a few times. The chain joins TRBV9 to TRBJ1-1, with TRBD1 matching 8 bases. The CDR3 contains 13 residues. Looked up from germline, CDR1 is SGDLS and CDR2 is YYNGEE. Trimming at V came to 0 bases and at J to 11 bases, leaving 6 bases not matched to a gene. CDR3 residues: CASSVAPDREAFF. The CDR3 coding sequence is TGTGCCAGCAGCGTAGCCCCGGACAGGGAGGCTTTCTTT.

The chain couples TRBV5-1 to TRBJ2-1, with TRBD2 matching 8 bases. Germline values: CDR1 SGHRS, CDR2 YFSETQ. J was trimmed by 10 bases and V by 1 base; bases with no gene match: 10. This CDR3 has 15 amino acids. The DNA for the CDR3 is TGCGCCAGCAGCTTGTCCCCGGGACTAGTAGACGAGCAGTTCTTC. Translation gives CASSLSPGLVDEQFF.

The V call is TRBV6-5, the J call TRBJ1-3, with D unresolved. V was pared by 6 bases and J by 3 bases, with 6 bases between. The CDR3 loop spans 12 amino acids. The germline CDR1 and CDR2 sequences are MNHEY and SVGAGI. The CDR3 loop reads CASRQSGNTIYF. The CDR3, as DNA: TGTGCCAGCAGACAAAGTGGAAACACCATATATTTT.

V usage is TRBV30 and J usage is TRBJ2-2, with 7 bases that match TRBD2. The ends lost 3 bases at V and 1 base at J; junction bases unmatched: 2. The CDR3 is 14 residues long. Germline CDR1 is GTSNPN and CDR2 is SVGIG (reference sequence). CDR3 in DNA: TGTGCCTGGAGGGGAGGGATGAACACCGGGGAGCTGTTTTTT. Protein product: CAWRGGMNTGELFF.

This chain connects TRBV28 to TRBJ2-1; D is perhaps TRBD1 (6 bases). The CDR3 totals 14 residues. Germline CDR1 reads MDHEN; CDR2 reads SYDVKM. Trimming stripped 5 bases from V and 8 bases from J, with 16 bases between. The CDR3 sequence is CASSGQLSPHEQFF. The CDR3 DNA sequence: TGTGCCAGCAGTGGACAGCTTTCACCGCATGAGCAGTTCTTC.

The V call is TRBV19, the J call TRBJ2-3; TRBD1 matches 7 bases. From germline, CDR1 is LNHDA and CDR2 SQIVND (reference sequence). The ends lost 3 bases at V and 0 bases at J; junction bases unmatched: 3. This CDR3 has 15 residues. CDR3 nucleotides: TGTGCCAGTAGTATTTCACAGGGGAGCACAGATACGCAGTATTTT. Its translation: CASSISQGSTDTQYF.

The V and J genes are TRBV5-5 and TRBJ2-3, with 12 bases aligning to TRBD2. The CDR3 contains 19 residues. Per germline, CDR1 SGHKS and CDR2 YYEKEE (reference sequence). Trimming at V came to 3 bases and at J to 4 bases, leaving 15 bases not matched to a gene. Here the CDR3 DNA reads TGTGCCAGCAGCTCCCGTTTGACTAGCGGGAGTGGATGGTCAGATACGCAGTATTTT. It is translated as CASSSRLTSGSGWSDTQYF. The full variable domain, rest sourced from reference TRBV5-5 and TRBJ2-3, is DAGVTQSPTHLIKTRGQQVTLRCSPISGHKSVSWYQQVLGQGPQFIFQYYEKEERGRGNFPDRFSARQFPNYSSELNVNALLLGDSALYLCASSSRLTSGSGWSDTQYFGPGTRLTVL.

In DNA form, the CDR3 reads TGTGCCAGCAGCGTAAACGGGGAGCGAGATACGCAGTATTTT. Translation gives CASSVNGERDTQYF. The chain combines TRBV9 with TRBJ2-3; D perhaps matches TRBD2 (5 bases). The V and J ends lost 1 base and 5 bases respectively, with 11 bases between them. CDR1 SGDLS and CDR2 YYNGEE come from the germline V gene. The CDR3 runs to 14 residues.

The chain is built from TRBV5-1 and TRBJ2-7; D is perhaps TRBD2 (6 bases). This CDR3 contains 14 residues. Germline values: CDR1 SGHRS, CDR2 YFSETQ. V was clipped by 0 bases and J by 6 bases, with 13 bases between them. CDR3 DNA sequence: TGCGCCAGCAGCTTGGGCGGGGATCTAAGCGAGCAGTACTTC. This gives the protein CASSLGGDLSEQYF.

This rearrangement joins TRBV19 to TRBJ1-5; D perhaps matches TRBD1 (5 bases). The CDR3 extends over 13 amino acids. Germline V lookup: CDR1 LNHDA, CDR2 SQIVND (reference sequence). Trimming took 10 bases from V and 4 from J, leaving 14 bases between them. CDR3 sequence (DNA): TGTGCCACCTCCGACAGCCTAAATCAGCCCCAGCATTTT. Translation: CATSDSLNQPQHF.